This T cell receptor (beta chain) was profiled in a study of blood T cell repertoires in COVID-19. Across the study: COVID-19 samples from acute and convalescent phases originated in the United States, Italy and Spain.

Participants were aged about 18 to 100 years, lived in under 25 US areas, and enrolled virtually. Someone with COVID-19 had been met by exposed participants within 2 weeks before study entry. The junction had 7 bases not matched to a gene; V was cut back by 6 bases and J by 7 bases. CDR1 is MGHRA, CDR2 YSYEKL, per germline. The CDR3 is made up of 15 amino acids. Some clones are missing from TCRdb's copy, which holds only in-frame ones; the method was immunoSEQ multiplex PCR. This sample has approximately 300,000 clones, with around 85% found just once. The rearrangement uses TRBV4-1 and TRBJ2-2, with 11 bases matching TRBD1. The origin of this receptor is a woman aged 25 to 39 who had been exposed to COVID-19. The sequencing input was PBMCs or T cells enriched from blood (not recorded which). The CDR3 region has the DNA TGCGCCAGCAGATCGGGACAGGGGGTTAACGGGGAGCTGTTTTTT. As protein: CASRSGQGVNGELFF.